This T cell receptor beta chain was captured by sequencing in a study of tumour-infiltrating T cells in Burkitt lymphoma. J gave up 2 bases and V 6 bases, and 8 bases lay outside the gene matches. Germline assignment: CDR1 LNHDA and CDR2 SQIVND (reference sequence). The CDR3 sequence is 16 residues long. Method: immunoSEQ multiplex PCR; TCRdb's copy keeps in-frame clones and lacks some. The sample shows 4,400 or so clones, about 88% of them seen only once. In this sample, this clone turned up once. This receptor was obtained from a human donor with diffuse large B-cell lymphoma. Some clones in this sample may be carry-over from other donors' samples. The rearrangement links TRBV19 to TRBJ2-4, with 9 bases lining up with TRBD1. Source material: tumor tissue. CDR3 DNA: TGTGCCAGTAGAGCACAGGGGGCGAATACCAAAAACATTCAGTACTTC. It is translated as CASRAQGANTKNIQYF.